This T cell receptor (beta chain) was sequenced in a study of spatial heterogeneity in lung cancer (dated by TCRdb to about 2019). With regard to the full study: Beta-chain transcripts were consistently detected in greater numbers than alpha-chain transcripts, which likely reflected higher beta-chain transcript abundance. Nonsynonymous mutation counts, determined by whole-exome sequencing of tumor tissue, were related to TCR repertoire features. In non-small cell lung cancer, the study quantitatively compared TCR alpha and beta repertoires across several tumor regions, matched nontumor lung, and blood. In the raw uncorrected reads, each unique combination of TCR and UMI appeared more than ten times on average. In tumor regions, TCR transcript counts showed a strong correlation with a T cell transcriptional module score from matched bulk RNA-seq. Both alpha and beta chains were TCR-sequenced in a few hundred tumor regions, about 64 matched nontumor lung samples and more than 50 PBMC samples obtained at surgery. Beyond this particular receptor, the publication reports: TCR-seq was estimated to cover only roughly 7% of tumor T cells for alpha chains and approximately 13% for beta chains. The tumor nonsynonymous mutation count correlated with the number of expanded alpha and beta TCRs within the tumor. The count of ubiquitous expanded TCRs correlated with the count of ubiquitous nonsynonymous mutations, and the count of regional expanded TCRs correlated with the count of regional nonsynonymous mutations. Confirming at a functional level the hypothesis that regional TCRs recognize regional mutations was considered to require additional single-cell paired TCR alpha and beta sequencing.

Libraries came from 5' RACE. Reads for this sample came from a NextSeq 500. To allow correction of PCR and sequencing errors, the TCR library protocol tagged every TCR cDNA molecule with a unique molecular identifier. The paper's processing steps were these. Decombinator tools were used for TCR identification, UMI-based error correction and CDR3 extraction. Expanded TCRs were defined as those above a frequency of 2 per 1,000, corresponding to the top 1% of the tumor frequency distribution. Expanded tumor TCRs statistically deemed absent (corrected P<0.05) from at least one tumor region were classed as regional, and all other expanded tumor TCRs were classed as ubiquitous. Each repertoire was subsampled 100 times to 5,000 TCRs, after which Renyi diversity was computed with the R vegan package. To build CDR3 similarity networks, amino acid triplet string-kernel similarity was used, and CDR3s were connected when their pairwise similarity was above 0.82. TCRdb took the public reads, trimmed them with fastp at Q25, ran MiXCR for clone calling and kept in-frame beta chains. CDR3 protein sequences are deduplicated, and each keeps its most common genes and DNA. The V and J calls reflect TCRdb's pipeline rather than the authors' work. Counted in this sample were 16,000 or so distinct CDR3 sequences; approximately 6.9% of them appeared once. The ten largest account for about 18% of the sample.

The germline V gene encodes CDR1 SNHLY and CDR2 FYNNEI. Its CDR3 holds 13 amino acids, cysteine through phenylalanine. The CDR3 DNA has 39 bases and is translated from base 1. V lost 6 bases and J lost 6 bases; the stretch between them is 14 bases long. What the time point label conveys for this sample: sample taken at primary tumor resection. The donors were approximately 70 patients from the lung TRACERx cohort who had early-stage, untreated non-small cell lung cancer. Without any cell sorting, TCR sequencing was performed on whole RNA extracted either from tumor and nontumor lung tissue or from cryopreserved PBMC samples. Only patients with enough RNA available from two or more tumor regions were chosen for TCR sequencing. Before being selected, tumor and adjacent nontumor lung specimens were reviewed by a lung pathologist. This clonotype was observed many times. Its target antigen remains unknown. No clone much larger than this one lies a single base away; base qualities are absent. This beta chain appears as a stray read in a library generated for alpha chains; its size is not informative.

The rearranged chain carries TRBV2 and TRBJ1-2; the D gene cannot be named for sure. The sequencing here drew on lung tumor tissue, taken at surgery. This TCR derives from a female donor with early-stage non-small cell lung cancer. The DNA reads as follows: TGTGCCAGCAGCCTCCTAGCCCTCCATGGCTACACCTTC. Translated, this gives CASSLLALHGYTF.